A selection of T cell receptor beta chains follows, all from one sample in a study of a mutant IDH1 vaccine in newly diagnosed glioma. The repertoire was sequenced with immunoSEQ multiplex PCR; TCRdb's copy has only in-frame clones and lacks some. The data show tens of thousands of clones, roughly 78% seen once. The sequencing here drew on PBMCs, taken from a glioma patient treated with radiotherapy, temozolomide or both. Receptors were obtained from a man in his fifties or sixties with glioma. Both conserved end residues are part of each CDR3. The order of the fields is J gene, V gene, D gene, clone size, CDR3 protein, CDR3 DNA. A D gene is named only where the DNA matches it firmly. Not every row has a clone size; where given, it reads once, few, many or a size class.

J gene: TRBJ2-4; V gene: TRBV6-1; D gene: .; clone size: .; CDR3 protein: CASSLQGRSNIQYF; CDR3 DNA: TGTGCCAGCAGCCTACAGGGACGTTCAAACATTCAGTACTTC
J gene: TRBJ2-1; V gene: TRBV18; D gene: .; clone size: .; CDR3 protein: CASRTGRGAYNEQFF; CDR3 DNA: TGTGCCAGCCGTACCGGGCGGGGTGCCTACAATGAGCAGTTCTTC
J gene: TRBJ1-1; V gene: TRBV10-3; D gene: TRBD1; clone size: .; CDR3 protein: CAISGQGGANTEAFF; CDR3 DNA: TGTGCCATCAGTGGGCAGGGGGGGGCGAACACTGAAGCTTTCTTT
J gene: TRBJ2-1; V gene: TRBV4-3; D gene: .; clone size: few; CDR3 protein: CASSQLLGSYNEQFF; CDR3 DNA: TGCGCCAGCAGCCAATTACTTGGTTCCTACAATGAGCAGTTCTTC
J gene: TRBJ1-1; V gene: TRBV10-1; D gene: .; clone size: few; CDR3 protein: CASSESKEGITEAFF; CDR3 DNA: TGCGCCAGCAGTGAGTCAAAGGAGGGCATCACTGAAGCTTTCTTT
J gene: TRBJ1-2; V gene: TRBV2; D gene: .; clone size: .; CDR3 protein: CASRPSSSGGGYTF; CDR3 DNA: TGTGCCAGCAGGCCCTCCTCTAGTGGTGGAGGCTACACCTTC
J gene: TRBJ2-5; V gene: TRBV29-1; D gene: .; clone size: .; CDR3 protein: CSALEGTGGETQYF; CDR3 DNA: TGCAGCGCCCTCGAAGGGACGGGTGGAGAGACCCAGTACTTC
J gene: TRBJ1-4; V gene: TRBV4-1; D gene: TRBD1; clone size: .; CDR3 protein: CASSQGQGFNEKLFF; CDR3 DNA: TGCGCCAGCAGCCAGGGACAGGGTTTTAATGAAAAACTGTTTTTT
J gene: TRBJ2-5; V gene: TRBV18; D gene: TRBD1; clone size: .; CDR3 protein: CASSLDRQETQYF; CDR3 DNA: TGTGCCAGCTCACTGGACAGGCAAGAGACCCAGTACTTC
J gene: TRBJ2-7; V gene: TRBV7-9; D gene: TRBD2; clone size: .; CDR3 protein: CASSLALGLAGTHEQYF; CDR3 DNA: TGTGCCAGCAGCTTAGCGCTGGGACTAGCGGGAACCCACGAGCAGTACTTC
J gene: TRBJ2-5; V gene: TRBV2; D gene: TRBD1; clone size: .; CDR3 protein: CASTGTGGTPETQYF; CDR3 DNA: TGTGCCAGCACCGGAACAGGGGGCACCCCAGAGACCCAGTACTTC
J gene: TRBJ2-7; V gene: TRBV30; D gene: .; clone size: once; CDR3 protein: CAWSVQASYEQYF; CDR3 DNA: TGTGCCTGGAGTGTGCAGGCTTCCTACGAGCAGTACTTC
J gene: TRBJ1-1; V gene: TRBV10-3; D gene: .; clone size: .; CDR3 protein: CAISGGPNTEAFF; CDR3 DNA: TGTGCCATCAGTGGAGGGCCCAACACTGAAGCTTTCTTT
J gene: TRBJ1-1; V gene: TRBV6-5; D gene: .; clone size: .; CDR3 protein: CASTPSGVEGTEAFF; CDR3 DNA: TGTGCCAGCACCCCCTCTGGGGTGGAGGGCACTGAAGCTTTCTTT
J gene: TRBJ1-5; V gene: TRBV5-8; D gene: .; clone size: .; CDR3 protein: CASRFDRNQPQHF; CDR3 DNA: TGTGCCAGCAGATTCGACAGGAATCAGCCCCAGCATTTT
J gene: TRBJ2-2; V gene: TRBV18; D gene: .; clone size: .; CDR3 protein: CASSTYTGELFF; CDR3 DNA: TGTGCCAGCTCAACTTACACCGGGGAGCTGTTTTTT
J gene: TRBJ1-5; V gene: TRBV7-2; D gene: TRBD1; clone size: .; CDR3 protein: CASSLATGVGSNQPQHF; CDR3 DNA: TGTGCCAGCAGCTTAGCGACAGGGGTCGGTAGCAATCAGCCCCAGCATTTT
J gene: TRBJ2-1; V gene: TRBV15; D gene: .; clone size: .; CDR3 protein: CATNPSGGNDHEQFF; CDR3 DNA: TGTGCCACCAATCCGTCAGGGGGGAATGACCATGAGCAGTTCTTC
J gene: TRBJ2-7; V gene: TRBV30; D gene: .; clone size: .; CDR3 protein: CAWSVGQTYEQYF; CDR3 DNA: TGTGCCTGGAGTGTAGGGCAGACCTACGAGCAGTACTTC
J gene: TRBJ2-3; V gene: TRBV7-2; D gene: .; clone size: .; CDR3 protein: CASSSLNTDTQYF; CDR3 DNA: TGTGCCAGCAGCTCCCTAAACACAGATACGCAGTATTTT
J gene: TRBJ2-7; V gene: TRBV6-1; D gene: TRBD1; clone size: .; CDR3 protein: CAGGTGYDEQYF; CDR3 DNA: TGTGCCGGCGGGACAGGGTACGACGAGCAGTACTTC
J gene: TRBJ2-1; V gene: TRBV5-1; D gene: .; clone size: .; CDR3 protein: CASSLELGEQFF; CDR3 DNA: TGCGCCAGCAGCTTGGAATTAGGTGAGCAGTTCTTC
J gene: TRBJ2-7; V gene: TRBV15; D gene: .; clone size: .; CDR3 protein: CATSKEMLSPGSSYEQYF; CDR3 DNA: TGTGCCACCAGTAAAGAGATGTTATCTCCGGGAAGCTCCTACGAGCAGTACTTC
J gene: TRBJ1-6; V gene: TRBV6-5; D gene: .; clone size: .; CDR3 protein: CASSYSFMEIALHF; CDR3 DNA: TGTGCCAGCAGTTACTCTTTCATGGAAATCGCCCTCCACTTT
J gene: TRBJ1-5; V gene: TRBV6-5; D gene: .; clone size: .; CDR3 protein: CASGQGDQPQHF; CDR3 DNA: TGTGCCAGCGGCCAGGGAGACCAGCCCCAGCATTTT
J gene: TRBJ2-1; V gene: TRBV19; D gene: .; clone size: .; CDR3 protein: CASSISGTDSYNEQFF; CDR3 DNA: TGTGCCAGTAGTATAAGTGGGACTGACTCCTACAATGAGCAGTTCTTC
J gene: TRBJ1-6; V gene: TRBV19; D gene: .; clone size: .; CDR3 protein: CASTVERGTSYNSPLHF; CDR3 DNA: TGTGCCAGTACCGTGGAAAGGGGGACCTCCTATAATTCACCCCTCCACTTT
J gene: TRBJ2-7; V gene: TRBV14; D gene: .; clone size: .; CDR3 protein: CASSRESSGFYEQYF; CDR3 DNA: TGTGCCAGCAGCCGAGAGAGTTCAGGGTTTTACGAGCAGTACTTC
J gene: TRBJ2-2; V gene: TRBV29-1; D gene: .; clone size: .; CDR3 protein: CSATGSNTGELFF; CDR3 DNA: TGCAGCGCGACAGGATCGAACACCGGGGAGCTGTTTTTT
J gene: TRBJ1-1; V gene: TRBV19; D gene: .; clone size: .; CDR3 protein: CASSEGGTEAFF; CDR3 DNA: TGTGCCAGTAGTGAGGGAGGAACTGAAGCTTTCTTT
J gene: TRBJ1-5; V gene: TRBV30; D gene: .; clone size: .; CDR3 protein: CAWTKTVNQPQHF; CDR3 DNA: TGTGCCTGGACCAAGACAGTAAATCAGCCCCAGCATTTT
J gene: TRBJ1-1; V gene: TRBV9; D gene: TRBD1; clone size: .; CDR3 protein: CASSVAGQGNTEAFF; CDR3 DNA: TGTGCCAGCAGCGTAGCCGGACAGGGGAACACTGAAGCTTTCTTT
J gene: TRBJ1-5; V gene: TRBV2; D gene: .; clone size: .; CDR3 protein: CASSGEVGSNQPQHF; CDR3 DNA: TGTGCCAGCAGTGGGGAGGTGGGTAGCAATCAGCCCCAGCATTTT
J gene: TRBJ2-7; V gene: TRBV5-1; D gene: .; clone size: .; CDR3 protein: CASSLRRGLIYEQYF; CDR3 DNA: TGCGCCAGCAGCCTACGAAGGGGGTTGATCTACGAGCAGTACTTC
J gene: TRBJ1-2; V gene: TRBV27; D gene: .; clone size: .; CDR3 protein: CASSEWTGGYGYTF; CDR3 DNA: TGTGCCAGCAGTGAATGGACGGGAGGCTATGGCTACACCTTC
J gene: TRBJ2-7; V gene: TRBV27; D gene: TRBD1; clone size: .; CDR3 protein: CASSFSDRGFYEQYF; CDR3 DNA: TGTGCCAGCAGTTTTAGCGACAGGGGGTTCTACGAGCAGTACTTC
J gene: TRBJ1-5; V gene: TRBV5-8; D gene: .; clone size: .; CDR3 protein: CASSLTAGQPQHF; CDR3 DNA: TGTGCCAGCAGCTTGACAGCGGGTCAGCCCCAGCATTTT
J gene: TRBJ1-5; V gene: TRBV2; D gene: .; clone size: .; CDR3 protein: CASSLRGGAQPQHF; CDR3 DNA: TGTGCCAGCAGTCTCCGGGGGGGGGCACAGCCCCAGCATTTT
J gene: TRBJ1-1; V gene: TRBV19; D gene: TRBD1; clone size: few; CDR3 protein: CASSPGGGEGTEAFF; CDR3 DNA: TGTGCCAGTAGTCCCGGAGGGGGCGAAGGCACTGAAGCTTTCTTT
J gene: TRBJ1-1; V gene: TRBV5-4; D gene: .; clone size: few; CDR3 protein: CASSFGRTGNTEAFF; CDR3 DNA: TGTGCCAGCAGCTTCGGCCGGACTGGGAACACTGAAGCTTTCTTT
J gene: TRBJ1-5; V gene: TRBV30; D gene: .; clone size: .; CDR3 protein: CAWSAGPNQPQHF; CDR3 DNA: TGTGCCTGGAGTGCTGGGCCAAATCAGCCCCAGCATTTT
J gene: TRBJ2-7; V gene: TRBV5-4; D gene: TRBD2; clone size: .; CDR3 protein: CASSRVVAGAYEQYF; CDR3 DNA: TGTGCCAGCAGCCGGGTGGTAGCGGGGGCCTACGAGCAGTACTTC
J gene: TRBJ1-5; V gene: TRBV5-8; D gene: .; clone size: .; CDR3 protein: CASGTYSNQPQHF; CDR3 DNA: TGTGCCAGCGGGACTTATAGCAATCAGCCCCAGCATTTT
J gene: TRBJ1-5; V gene: TRBV6-6; D gene: .; clone size: many; CDR3 protein: CASSFYSNQPQHF; CDR3 DNA: TGTGCCAGCAGTTTTTATAGCAATCAGCCCCAGCATTTT
J gene: TRBJ1-2; V gene: TRBV19; D gene: TRBD1; clone size: .; CDR3 protein: CAGWDRSNYGYTF; CDR3 DNA: TGTGCCGGGTGGGACAGATCTAACTATGGCTACACCTTC
J gene: TRBJ2-1; V gene: TRBV6-9; D gene: TRBD2; clone size: .; CDR3 protein: CARAGLGDNEQFF; CDR3 DNA: TGTGCCAGGGCGGGACTAGGGGACAATGAGCAGTTCTTC
J gene: TRBJ2-3; V gene: TRBV5-1; D gene: TRBD2; clone size: once; CDR3 protein: CASRLLAGGADTQYF; CDR3 DNA: TGCGCCAGTAGACTACTAGCGGGGGGTGCAGATACGCAGTATTTT
J gene: TRBJ2-7; V gene: TRBV20-1; D gene: .; clone size: .; CDR3 protein: CSARGVRGQYF; CDR3 DNA: TGCAGTGCTAGGGGGGTAAGGGGGCAGTACTTC
J gene: TRBJ1-2; V gene: TRBV29-1; D gene: .; clone size: .; CDR3 protein: CSVEISSNYGYTF; CDR3 DNA: TGCAGCGTTGAAATCTCGTCTAACTATGGCTACACCTTC
J gene: TRBJ1-2; V gene: TRBV2; D gene: .; clone size: .; CDR3 protein: CASSQLYGYTF; CDR3 DNA: TGTGCCAGCAGCCAATTATATGGCTACACCTTC
J gene: TRBJ1-1; V gene: TRBV13; D gene: .; clone size: .; CDR3 protein: CASSPQGTEAFF; CDR3 DNA: TGTGCCAGCAGCCCTCAAGGCACTGAAGCTTTCTTT
J gene: TRBJ1-3; V gene: TRBV5-1; D gene: .; clone size: .; CDR3 protein: CASKSLNSGNTIYF; CDR3 DNA: TGCGCCAGCAAAAGTCTGAACTCTGGAAACACCATATATTTT
J gene: TRBJ1-1; V gene: TRBV7-8; D gene: .; clone size: many; CDR3 protein: CASSPLSRANTEAFF; CDR3 DNA: TGTGCCAGCAGCCCCCTTTCCAGGGCGAACACTGAAGCTTTCTTT
J gene: TRBJ1-1; V gene: TRBV9; D gene: .; clone size: .; CDR3 protein: CASSVGGPADGEAFF; CDR3 DNA: TGTGCCAGCAGCGTGGGGGGCCCGGCGGACGGTGAAGCTTTCTTT